The TCR beta chain described here comes from a study of cytomegalovirus exposure and HLA in healthy donors. Study summary: Of a few hundred genotyped donors, about 81% grouped in the Caucasian-associated ancestry cluster. Study findings and constraints: In a later analysis, common viral pathogens appeared linked to several of the most significant clusters.

PCR used 60 Vbeta primers and 13 Jbeta primers. Sequencing was performed with immunoSEQ multiplex PCR; in TCRdb, only in-frame clones are kept and a portion is missing. The data hold about 150,000 clones, with more than 75% observed a single time. Participants comprised healthy donors of bone marrow. Remarks on this clone: Its antigen is still unknown.

The CDR3 spans 16 residues. Per the germline V gene, CDR1 is SEHNR and CDR2 is FQNEAQ (reference sequence). Trimming at V came to 3 bases and at J to 8 bases, leaving 14 bases not matched to a gene. The sequence came from a woman aged 40 to 50 in good health and CMV-seronegative. The chain is built from TRBV7-9 and TRBJ2-7; the match to TRBD1 covers 9 bases. The sequencing sample was made of PBMCs. As DNA, the CDR3 is TGTGCCAGCAGCTTGGGAAAGGACAGGGGAGGGGTCAAGCAGTACTTC. Protein product: CASSLGKDRGGVKQYF. The full variable domain, with the rest looked up from reference TRBV7-9 and TRBJ2-7, is DTGVSQNPRHKITKRGQNVTFRCDPISEHNRLYWYRQTLGQGPEFLTYFQNEAQLEKSRLLSDRFSAERPKGSFSTLEIQRTEQGDSAMYLCASSLGKDRGGVKQYFGPGTRLTVT.